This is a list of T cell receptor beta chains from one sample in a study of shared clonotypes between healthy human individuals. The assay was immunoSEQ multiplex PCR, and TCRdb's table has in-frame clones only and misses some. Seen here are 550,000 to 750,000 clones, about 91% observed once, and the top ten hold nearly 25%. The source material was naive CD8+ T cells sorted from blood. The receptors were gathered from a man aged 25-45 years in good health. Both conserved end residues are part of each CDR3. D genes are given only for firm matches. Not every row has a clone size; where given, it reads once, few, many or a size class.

TGTGCCAGCAGCTATACAGGGCGTAACTATGGCTACACCTTC	CASSYTGRNYGYTF	TRBJ1-2	few	TRBV11-2	.
TGTGCCAGCAGCTTAACTGTTCGGGAGAAACTGTTTTTT	CASSLTVREKLFF	TRBJ1-4	.	TRBV7-9	.
TGTGCCAGCAGTGACCGGGACAGGGGCTACGAGCAGTACTTC	CASSDRDRGYEQYF	TRBJ2-7	.	TRBV25-1	TRBD1
TGTGCCAGCAGTTGGGCGAGGAGCTCCTACGAGCAGTACTTC	CASSWARSSYEQYF	TRBJ2-7	.	TRBV27	.
TGCGCCAGCAGCCAAGCCCCTGGGACAGGTAGCACTGAAGCTTTCTTT	CASSQAPGTGSTEAFF	TRBJ1-1	.	TRBV4-1	TRBD1
TGTGCCAGCAGCGTCCTCCTAGCGGGAACCTACGAGCAGTACTTC	CASSVLLAGTYEQYF	TRBJ2-7	.	TRBV9	TRBD2
TGTGCCTGGGGGGGAGATGCTCGGTACGAGCAGTACTTC	CAWGGDARYEQYF	TRBJ2-7	.	TRBV30	.
TGCGCCAGCAGCCAAGATCTTAGGGAAACAAATCAGCCCCAGCATTTT	CASSQDLRETNQPQHF	TRBJ1-5	.	TRBV4-1	.
TGTGCCAGCAGCCGTGAACTAGCGGTGTACAATGAGCAGTTCTTC	CASSRELAVYNEQFF	TRBJ2-1	.	TRBV7-9	TRBD2
TGTGCCAGTAGTATTTGGCTCGGAAGCACAGATACGCAGTATTTT	CASSIWLGSTDTQYF	TRBJ2-3	.	TRBV19	.
TGCGCCAGCAGCTTAGGCGACAGAGGGGGAGAGACCCAGTACTTC	CASSLGDRGGETQYF	TRBJ2-5	once	TRBV5-1	.
TGTGCCAGCAGCGAGACAGGGTCCAACACCGGGGAGCTGTTTTTT	CASSETGSNTGELFF	TRBJ2-2	.	TRBV6-1	TRBD1
TGCAGCGGCCAGCCGGGCGGCACTGAAGCTTTCTTT	CSGQPGGTEAFF	TRBJ1-1	.	TRBV29-1	.
TGTGCCAGCGTGGACAGGGGGAGGTACGAGCAGTACTTC	CASVDRGRYEQYF	TRBJ2-7	.	TRBV6-5	TRBD1
TGTGCCAGCAGTTTAAAGGGACAGGGGTTCTACGAGCAGTACTTC	CASSLKGQGFYEQYF	TRBJ2-7	.	TRBV27	TRBD1
TGTGCCTCGCGGGGGACTAGCGGGGAGGAGACCCAGTACTTC	CASRGTSGEETQYF	TRBJ2-5	.	TRBV10-3	TRBD2
TGCGCCAGCAGCCAAGGACACACAGATACGCAGTATTTT	CASSQGHTDTQYF	TRBJ2-3	.	TRBV4-1	.
TGTGCCATAGGCGACGGTTCTCCGGCCTACAATGAGCAGTTCTTC	CAIGDGSPAYNEQFF	TRBJ2-1	.	TRBV7-6	.
TGCGCCAGCAGCCAAAGAAGGGGAGGACTAGCGGGAATAAATGAGCAGTTCTTC	CASSQRRGGLAGINEQFF	TRBJ2-1	.	TRBV4-1	TRBD2
TGTGCCAGCAGCCCAGCAGAGTACACTGAAGCTTTCTTT	CASSPAEYTEAFF	TRBJ1-1	.	TRBV7-6	.
TGTGCCAGCAGTAGGAGCTCCTACAATGAGCAGTTCTTC	CASSRSSYNEQFF	TRBJ2-1	.	TRBV6-5	.
TGTGCCAGCAGCAGTCGACTAGCGGGGGCCCTCACAGATACGCAGTATTTT	CASSSRLAGALTDTQYF	TRBJ2-3	.	TRBV14	TRBD2
TGTGCCAGCAGCTTGTCTAGCGGGCACAATGAGCAGTTCTTC	CASSLSSGHNEQFF	TRBJ2-1	.	TRBV7-7	TRBD2
TGTGCCAGCAGCTTAGGGCCAGAGTACCCCTACGAGCAGTACTTC	CASSLGPEYPYEQYF	TRBJ2-7	few	TRBV7-8	.
TGTGCCAGCAGCGTCGGGACGGACCTCGATACGCAGTATTTT	CASSVGTDLDTQYF	TRBJ2-3	.	TRBV9	.
TGTGCCAGCAGCCCGAAAGGAGGTAACGAGCAGTACTTC	CASSPKGGNEQYF	TRBJ2-7	.	TRBV7-9	.
TGCGCCAGCACTAATGGGGATCAGAGGACAGGGAAACACTACGAGCAGTACTTC	CASTNGDQRTGKHYEQYF	TRBJ2-7	.	TRBV10-1	TRBD1
TGCGCCAGCAGCTTGATGGGGGCAACCTACGAGCAGTACTTC	CASSLMGATYEQYF	TRBJ2-7	.	TRBV5-1	.
TGTGCTAGCAGCTTAGGGCGGGACGGGCCCTCCTACGAGCAGTACTTC	CASSLGRDGPSYEQYF	TRBJ2-7	.	TRBV7-7	.
TGTGCCAGCAGTCCCCGGACAGGGGGTTATTTGAACGAGCAGTACTTC	CASSPRTGGYLNEQYF	TRBJ2-7	once	TRBV28	TRBD1
TGTGCCAGCAGTTTTTCGACAGGGGGGGGTGGCTACACCTTC	CASSFSTGGGGYTF	TRBJ1-2	.	TRBV27	TRBD1
TGTGCCAGCAGTTCCGACGGACCCAAAATCACAGATACGCAGTATTTT	CASSSDGPKITDTQYF	TRBJ2-3	.	TRBV28	.
TGCGCCAGCAGCCAGATTGGGACTTACGAGCAGTACTTC	CASSQIGTYEQYF	TRBJ2-7	.	TRBV4-1	.
TGTGCCAGCAGTGCATCGGGAGTCAATGAGCAGTTCTTC	CASSASGVNEQFF	TRBJ2-1	.	TRBV27	.
TGCGCCAGCAGCCAAGAGGGTATGGCCAACGTCCTGACTTTC	CASSQEGMANVLTF	TRBJ2-6	.	TRBV4-1	.
TGTGCCAGCAGCTTATACGAGCAGTACTTC	CASSLYEQYF	TRBJ2-7	.	TRBV6-1	.
TGTGCCAGCAGGGGACAGGAATCCTACGAGCAGTACTTC	CASRGQESYEQYF	TRBJ2-7	.	TRBV28	TRBD1
TGCGCCAGCAGCTTGGTAAGCGGGGATCAGCCCCAGCATTTT	CASSLVSGDQPQHF	TRBJ1-5	.	TRBV5-1	.
TGCGCCAGCAGCTTGCTCGGGATCCACGAGCAGTACTTC	CASSLLGIHEQYF	TRBJ2-7	once	TRBV5-1	.
TGTGCCAGCAGCGGACAACTCGGTGGCACAGATACGCAGTATTTT	CASSGQLGGTDTQYF	TRBJ2-3	.	TRBV9	.
TGTGCCAGCAGCTTAGAGAGCTCCTACGAGCAGTACTTC	CASSLESSYEQYF	TRBJ2-7	.	TRBV11-2	.
TGTGCCAGCTTGGACAGGGGAGGTCAAGAGACCCAGTACTTC	CASLDRGGQETQYF	TRBJ2-5	.	TRBV28	TRBD1
TGTGCCAGAAAAGAAGCGGGAGGAACCTACAATGAGCAGTTCTTC	CARKEAGGTYNEQFF	TRBJ2-1	.	TRBV2	TRBD2
TGCGCCAGCAGTGAGTCTAACAGCGTCTACGAGCAGTACTTC	CASSESNSVYEQYF	TRBJ2-7	.	TRBV10-1	.
TGTGCCAGCAGTTTCGGGAACACCGGGGAGCTGTTTTTT	CASSFGNTGELFF	TRBJ2-2	.	TRBV11-2	.